One sample yielded the 16 T cell receptor beta chains listed below, sequenced in a study of T cell responses to AZD1222 COVID-19 vaccine. The data were produced by immunoSEQ multiplex PCR, yet TCRdb's version contains in-frame clones alone and is incomplete. The sample comprises approximately 61,000 clones, roughly four fifths of which are singletons, and approximately 25% rests with the top ten. Sequencing used peripheral blood, obtained 28 days after the second AZD1222 dose. The receptors shown here come from an adult who received the AZD1222 COVID-19 vaccine.

The V call is TRBV18, the J call TRBJ1-3, with D hard to call. Germline CDR1 is KGHSH and CDR2 is LQKENI. CDR3 size: 14 residues. Trimming removed 3 bases from V and 3 bases from J, with 9 bases in between. The CDR3 coding sequence is TGTGCCAGCTCACCCCCCCCAGGTGGAAACACCATATATTTT. Encoded protein: CASSPPPGGNTIYF.

The V and J genes are TRBV3-1 (or the pseudogene TRBV3-2) and TRBJ2-3; D is ambiguous. Germline CDR1 LGHDT, CDR2 YNNKEL (reference sequence). CDR3 length equals 13 residues. V lost 5 bases to trimming and J lost 7 bases, with 13 bases between them. CDR3 sequence reads: CASSYQLWNTQYF. In DNA, the CDR3 is TGTGCCAGCAGCTACCAGCTATGGAATACGCAGTATTTT.

V gene TRBV5-1 combines with J gene TRBJ2-7; D remains ambiguous. The CDR3 extends over 13 amino acids. The V and J ends lost 0 bases and 5 bases respectively, with 9 bases between them. The germline V gene encodes CDR1 SGHRS and CDR2 YFSETQ. The CDR3 DNA reads TGCGCCAGCAGCTTGGGTTCGGCAAACGAGCAGTACTTC. This codes for CASSLGSANEQYF.

In its sample, this clone was seen once. V gene TRBV19 combines with J gene TRBJ2-5, with TRBD2 matching 11 bases. This CDR3 is built from 12 residues. V lost 10 bases and J lost 2; bases outside the gene matches: 0. Per the germline V gene, CDR1 is LNHDA and CDR2 is SQIVND (reference sequence). The CDR3 bases are TGTGCCACTAGCGGGAGGCAAGAGACCCAGTACTTC. This codes for CATSGRQETQYF.

The V and J genes are TRBV19 and TRBJ1-5; D may be TRBD1 (5 bases). Trimming cost V 6 bases and J 1 base, with 7 bases left between them. The CDR3 has 13 residues. Germline V CDR1 and CDR2: LNHDA, SQIVND (reference sequence). This CDR3 reads CASRRDSNQPQHF. The CDR3 DNA reads TGTGCCAGTAGAAGGGACAGCAATCAGCCCCAGCATTTT.

This clone was observed a single time. Written as DNA, the CDR3 is TGTGCCAGTACTAGCGGGGGGGGCACAGATACGCAGTATTTT. This gives the protein CASTSGGGTDTQYF. The chain joins TRBV19 to TRBJ2-3, with 12 bases fitting TRBD2. Losses at the gene ends were 7 bases for V and 1 base for J; bases not matched to a gene: 0. This CDR3 contains 14 residues. The V gene's germline CDR1 is LNHDA and CDR2 SQIVND (reference sequence).

The rearrangement joins TRBV6-4 to TRBJ2-2; D is unresolved. This CDR3 is 14 amino acids long. Trimming shortened V by 0 bases and J by 3 bases, and 5 bases separated the two germline ends. CDR1 is MRHNA and CDR2 is SNTAGT in the germline V gene. Here the CDR3 DNA reads TGTGCCAGCAGTGACTCGCAGGACACCGGGGAGCTGTTTTTT. Its translation is CASSDSQDTGELFF.

The chain uses TRBV6-2 or TRBV6-3 and TRBJ1-1, with 8 nucleotides matching TRBD1. The germline V gene has CDR1 MNHEY and CDR2 SVGEGT. There are 14 residues in the CDR3. V was pared by 5 bases and J by 8 bases, with 10 bases of the junction left unmatched. CDR3 region: CASSLDRAKVEAFF. CDR3 sequence (DNA): TGTGCCAGCAGTCTGGACAGGGCGAAAGTGGAAGCTTTCTTT.

This clone was seen more than once but under ten times. V and J are TRBV5-1 and TRBJ2-3; D is perhaps TRBD1 or TRBD2 (5 bases each). The CDR3 has 15 residues. The germline V gene has CDR1 SGHRS and CDR2 YFSETQ. V lost 0 bases to trimming and J lost 5 bases, with 13 bases between them. The DNA of the CDR3 is TGCGCCAGCAGCTTGGCCGTTGGGACCCAAGATACGCAGTATTTT. Translation gives CASSLAVGTQDTQYF.

The gene calls are TRBV5-1 and TRBJ2-7; the D gene is possibly TRBD1 (5 bases). With 0 bases removed from V and 0 bases from J, the gap between germline ends came to 10 bases. Looked up from germline, CDR1 is SGHRS and CDR2 is YFSETQ. This CDR3 contains 15 residues. The CDR3 region is CASSLDQGSSYEQYF. The CDR3 DNA reads as TGCGCCAGCAGCTTGGACCAGGGCAGCTCCTACGAGCAGTACTTC.

The rearrangement joins TRBV9 to TRBJ1-1, with a possible D match to TRBD1 (5 bases). Trimming left V 3 bases short and J 1 base short, with 13 bases between. This CDR3 region has 15 residues. The germline V gene has CDR1 SGDLS and CDR2 YYNGEE. The CDR3, as DNA: TGTGCCAGCAGCGGGGGGAGAGAAGAGAACACTGAAGCTTTCTTT. Residues: CASSGGREENTEAFF. Drawing the rest from reference TRBV9 and TRBJ1-1, the complete variable domain is DSGVTQTPKHLITATGQRVTLRCSPRSGDLSVYWYQQSLDQGLQFLIQYYNGEERAKGNILERFSAQQFPDLHSELNLSSLELGDSALYFCASSGGREENTEAFFGQGTRLTVV.

The chain combines TRBV5-4 with TRBJ1-2; tentatively, D is TRBD1 (6 bases). Germline-derived CDR1 and CDR2 are SGHNT and YYREEE (reference sequence). Trimming left V 5 bases short and J 2 bases short, with 16 bases between. The CDR3 totals 15 residues. DNA for the CDR3: TGTGCCAGCAGGGCTGGTGAGGGGGTAAACTATGGCTACACCTTC. This codes for CASRAGEGVNYGYTF. The full variable domain, completed using reference TRBV5-4 and TRBJ1-2, is ETGVTQSPTHLIKTRGQQVTLRCSSQSGHNTVSWYQQALGQGPQFIFQYYREEENGRGNFPPRFSGLQFPNYSSELNVNALELDDSALYLCASRAGEGVNYGYTFGSGTRLTVV.

The chain joins TRBV7-3 to TRBJ2-1, with 12 bases lining up with TRBD2. The V gene's germline CDR1 is SGHTA and CDR2 FQGTGA. The CDR3 contains 14 residues. V was clipped by 4 bases and J by 7 bases; unmatched bases: 2. The CDR3 DNA reads TGTGCCAGCAGCTCTAGCGGGAGGGTAAATGAGCAGTTCTTC. It encodes CASSSSGRVNEQFF. The variable domain in full, with the rest retrieved from reference TRBV7-3 and TRBJ2-1, is GAGVSQTPSNKVTEKGKYVELRCDPISGHTALYWYRQSLGQGPEFLIYFQGTGAADDSGLPNDRFFAVRPEGSVSTLKIQRTERGDSAVYLCASSSSGRVNEQFFGPGTRLTVL.

A few counts support this clone. The chain combines TRBV5-1 with TRBJ1-4; D remains ambiguous. Germline CDR1 reads SGHRS; CDR2 reads YFSETQ. The ends were cut back, 0 bases at V and 7 bases at J, with 16 bases in the middle. This CDR3 is 16 amino acids long. CDR3 protein: CASSLVAGLTGEKLFF. The CDR3 DNA sequence: TGCGCCAGCAGCTTGGTGGCCGGACTGACCGGTGAAAAACTGTTTTTT.

The gene calls are TRBV18 and TRBJ1-4; D gene unclear. Germline V lookup: CDR1 KGHSH, CDR2 LQKENI. This CDR3 region has 14 residues. V was cut by 2 bases and J by 5 bases, with 9 bases left in between. CDR3 in DNA: TGTGCCAGCTCACCAGGCAGAGTCAATGAAAAACTGTTTTTT. Amino acids: CASSPGRVNEKLFF.

The chain is built from TRBV4-2 and TRBJ1-3, with a weak D call TRBD1 (5 bases). Trimming cost V 0 bases and J 0 bases, with 9 bases left between them. Germline values: CDR1 LGHNA, CDR2 YNFKEQ. The CDR3 totals 16 residues. The CDR3 sequence: CASSQDRGGSGNTIYF. CDR3 nucleotide sequence: TGTGCCAGCAGCCAAGACCGGGGGGGCTCTGGAAACACCATATATTTT.